This T cell receptor beta chain was recorded in a study of Ad26.COV2.S vaccination and SARS-CoV-2 variants (dated by TCRdb to the early 2020s). Broadly, across the study: Donors in the vaccine arm were drawn from COV1001, a phase I-IIa trial of Ad26.COV2.S in healthy adults that was multicentre, randomized, double-blind and placebo-controlled. The TCR-sequenced set comprised approximately 30 samples: around 20 Ad26.COV2.S vaccine recipients, 5 placebo recipients and 8 SARS-CoV-2 convalescent individuals. Trial participants were randomized into five groups of five: low-dose or high-dose Ad26.COV2.S given once or twice, or placebo on both occasions. TCRbeta repertoire sequencing was used to assess the specificity and breadth of SARS-CoV-2-reactive T cell receptors after Ad26.COV2.S vaccination. Investigators did not know the trial group allocation while performing experiments and assessing outcomes. Ad26.COV2.S was administered intramuscularly at a dose of 5x10^10 or 1x10^11 viral particles, either as one shot or as two shots given 56 days apart.

What the authors observed across the whole study: Non-spike TCR breadth was comparable between vaccine and placebo recipients, consistent with the vaccine containing only spike. Compared with placebo recipients, Ad26.COV2.S recipients showed higher spike-specific TCR breadth (P = 0.0014). After vaccination, substantial breadth of spike-specific CD8+ and CD4+ T cell responses was reported. According to the authors, total T cell responses may have been underestimated by the TCR breadth and depth analyses. The study was not powered for comparison of responses between vaccine doses or regimens.

Note on this clone: Its antigen is not yet known. Base qualities are not at hand, and no much larger clone is one base apart.

The immunoSEQ Assay was the method used to sequence TCRbeta CDR3 regions. After extraction, genomic DNA underwent amplification by bias-controlled multiplex PCR, followed by high-throughput sequencing. The study's processing was this. To quantify the absolute abundance of every unique TCRbeta CDR3 region, sequences were collapsed and filtered. T cell fraction was estimated by normalizing TCRbeta template counts to usable DNA, which was measured by amplifying reference genes present in all nucleated cells. Repertoire TCRs were annotated as SARS-CoV-2-specific by exact matching of V gene, CDR3 amino acid sequence and J gene to a known reactive TCR set. The reference SARS-CoV-2 TCR set was derived from MIRA and filtered for enrichment in COVID-19-positive ImmuneCODE repertoires, a step that removed public or cross-reactive TCRs. Using the MIRA antigens, annotated TCRs were further analysed by specific ORF or by position within an ORF. Breadth was defined as the number of annotated unique rearrangements divided by the total number of unique productive rearrangements, and depth was defined as the summed frequency of the annotated unique rearrangements. TCR breadth was compared between groups using two-sided Wilcoxon rank-sum tests. The source is immuneACCESS, and TCRdb retained only in-frame sequences with V and J called. Part of the clones is not carried over; for the studies checked, unresolved V genes explain less than half of this, and the remainder is unexplained. The V and J calls and clone size are taken from that table; D and trimming were inferred from the DNA. The sample records about 410,000 clones, about 90% of which are singletons. The top ten clonotypes cover less than 2% of the sample.

Sample treatment or condition, as interpreted from the label and publication: around 19 received Ad26.COV2.S at low or high dose, single or two shots; roughly 5 received placebo; per-sample allocation not given. For vaccine and placebo recipients, the sequenced repertoires came from samples collected on day 63 after the first injection. Between 29 July and 7 August 2020, Cohort 1b enrolled 25 adults aged 18-55 years at one site in Boston, USA. As a vaccine, Ad26.COV2.S was a replication-incompetent adenovirus type 26 vector that expressed a prefusion-stabilized SARS-CoV-2 spike protein derived from the original Wuhan strain. The sample here was peripheral blood, taken in a trial of Ad26.COV2.S vaccine versus placebo. The clonotype comes from a person between 18 and 65 years old who received the Ad26.COV2.S COVID-19 vaccine or a placebo.

At the DNA level, the sequence is TGTGCCAGCACGTCGGATTTAGCCAAAAACATTCAGTACTTC. This translates into CASTSDLAKNIQYF. The rearranged chain carries TRBV11-2 and TRBJ2-4; no D segment can be confidently identified. Including the terminal cysteine and phenylalanine, the CDR3 comprises 14 residues. Only CDR3 DNA is held: 42 bases, read in frame from base 1. CDR1 SGHAT and CDR2 FQNNGV are derived from the germline V gene. V and J are truncated by 7 bases and 0 bases respectively, leaving an intervening sequence of 10 bases.